This TCR beta chain was identified during a study of response to subunit inactivated influenza vaccine. Broader study findings: Authors proposed each seasonal influenza vaccination draws in few new T cells.

This CDR3 has 15 amino acids. V trimming: 5 bases; J trimming: 6 bases; junction bases outside the gene matches: 10. TCRdb redid the calling of the RT-PCR reads with MiXCR, one entry per CDR3 protein. The sample comprises 500,000 or so distinct CDR3 sequences, about 15% of which are singletons, and 2.5% to 3.5% rests with the top ten. This clonotype was found a few times. Its target is unknown. Sequencing used CD4+ T cells sorted from PBMCs, obtained roughly 24 months after vaccination. This clonotype was sampled from a man aged 45 to 70 who received an inactivated influenza vaccine. J is TRBJ2-1 and V is TRBV12-3 or TRBV12-4; 7 bases line up with TRBD1. The DNA of the CDR3 is TGTGCCAGCAGTCAACAGGGGAAGGGTGGCAATGAGCAGTTCTTC. Protein sequence: CASSQQGKGGNEQFF.